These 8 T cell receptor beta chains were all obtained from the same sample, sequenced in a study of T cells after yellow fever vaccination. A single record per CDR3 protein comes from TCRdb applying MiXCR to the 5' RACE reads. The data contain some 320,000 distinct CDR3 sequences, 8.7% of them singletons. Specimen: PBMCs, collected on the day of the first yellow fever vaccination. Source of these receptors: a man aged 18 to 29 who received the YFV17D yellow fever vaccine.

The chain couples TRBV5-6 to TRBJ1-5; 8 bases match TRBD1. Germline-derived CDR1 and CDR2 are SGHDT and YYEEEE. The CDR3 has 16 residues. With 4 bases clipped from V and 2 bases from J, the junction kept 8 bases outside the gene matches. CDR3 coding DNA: TGTGCCAGCAGCATACAGGGGGATTTAGGCAATCAGCCCCAGCATTTT. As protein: CASSIQGDLGNQPQHF.

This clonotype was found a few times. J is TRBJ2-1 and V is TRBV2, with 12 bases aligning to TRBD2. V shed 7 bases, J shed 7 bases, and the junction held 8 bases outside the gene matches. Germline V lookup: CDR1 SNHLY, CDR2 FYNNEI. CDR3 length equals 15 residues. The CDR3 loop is CASTVTSGGLNEQFF. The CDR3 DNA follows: TGTGCCAGCACTGTGACTAGCGGGGGCCTAAATGAGCAGTTCTTC.

Here the CDR3 DNA reads TGCGCCAGCAGCACCCAACCTAGTAACACTGAAGCTTTCTTT. Its protein product is CASSTQPSNTEAFF. The chain couples TRBV5-1 to TRBJ1-1; no clear D. V was pared by 4 bases and J by 2 bases, with 12 bases between. CDR1 is SGHRS, CDR2 YFSETQ, per germline. The CDR3 covers 14 residues.

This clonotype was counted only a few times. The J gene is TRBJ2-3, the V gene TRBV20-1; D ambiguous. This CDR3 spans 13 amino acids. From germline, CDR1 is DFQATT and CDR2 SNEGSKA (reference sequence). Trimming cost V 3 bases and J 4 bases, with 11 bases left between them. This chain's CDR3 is CSASENPADTQYF. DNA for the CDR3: TGCAGTGCTAGTGAGAATCCGGCAGATACGCAGTATTTT.

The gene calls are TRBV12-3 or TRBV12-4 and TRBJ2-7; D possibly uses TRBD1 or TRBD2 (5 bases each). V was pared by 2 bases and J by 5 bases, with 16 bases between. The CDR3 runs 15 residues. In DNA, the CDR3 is TGTGCCAGCAGTTTATCGGGATTCGGGGCCGACGAGCAGTACGTC. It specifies CASSLSGFGADEQYV.

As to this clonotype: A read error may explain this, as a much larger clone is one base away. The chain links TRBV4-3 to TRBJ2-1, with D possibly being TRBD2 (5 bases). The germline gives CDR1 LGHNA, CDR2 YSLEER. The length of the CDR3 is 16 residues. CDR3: CASSQDGTGTYHEQFF. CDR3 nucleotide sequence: TGCGCCAGCAGCCAAGACGGCACGGGAACCTACCATGAGCAGTTCTTC.

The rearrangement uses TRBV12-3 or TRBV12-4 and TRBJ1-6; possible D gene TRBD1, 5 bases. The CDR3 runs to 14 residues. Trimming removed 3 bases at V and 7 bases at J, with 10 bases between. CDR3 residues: CASSFESGNSPLHF. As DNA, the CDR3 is TGTGCCAGCAGTTTTGAGTCAGGGAATTCACCCCTCCACTTT.

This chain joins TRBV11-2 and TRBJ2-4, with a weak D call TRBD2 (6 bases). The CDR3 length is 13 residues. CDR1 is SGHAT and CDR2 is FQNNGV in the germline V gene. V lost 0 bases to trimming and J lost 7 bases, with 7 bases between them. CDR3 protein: CASSLDGGNIQYF. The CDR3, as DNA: TGTGCCAGCAGCTTAGATGGGGGGAACATTCAGTACTTC. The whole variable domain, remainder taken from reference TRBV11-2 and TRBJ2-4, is EAGVAQSPRYKIIEKRQSVAFWCNPISGHATLYWYQQILGQGPKLLIQFQNNGVVDDSQLPKDRFSAERLKGVDSTLKIQPAKLEDSAVYLCASSLDGGNIQYFGAGTRLSVL.